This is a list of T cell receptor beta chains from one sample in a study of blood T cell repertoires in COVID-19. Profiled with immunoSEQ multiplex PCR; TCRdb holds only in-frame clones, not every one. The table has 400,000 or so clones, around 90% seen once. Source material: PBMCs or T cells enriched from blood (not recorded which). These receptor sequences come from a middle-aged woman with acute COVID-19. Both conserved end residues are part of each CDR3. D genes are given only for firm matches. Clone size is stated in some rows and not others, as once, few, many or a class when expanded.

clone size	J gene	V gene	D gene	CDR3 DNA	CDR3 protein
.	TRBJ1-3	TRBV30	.	TGTGCCTGCCCCAGGGGTATTCTACAGGTTCACTCTGGAAACACCATATATTTT	CACPRGILQVHSGNTIYF
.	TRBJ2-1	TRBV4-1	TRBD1	TGCGCCAGCAGCCAAGGAGTGGCCCTACAGGGGGGCAATGAGCAGTTCTTC	CASSQGVALQGGNEQFF
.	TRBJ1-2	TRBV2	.	TGTGCCAGCAGTGAATTTTGGGGGGAGGATGGCTACACCTTC	CASSEFWGEDGYTF
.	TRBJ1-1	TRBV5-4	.	TGTGCCAGCAGCTTGGACGGGGGACGGAACACTGAAGCTTTCTTT	CASSLDGGRNTEAFF
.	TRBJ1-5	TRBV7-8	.	TGTGCCAGCAGCTTAGATCGGGGGGTCCAGCCCCAGCATTTT	CASSLDRGVQPQHF
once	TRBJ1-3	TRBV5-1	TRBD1	TGCGCCAGCAGCGGACAGGGGTTAGCAGGAAACACCATATATTTT	CASSGQGLAGNTIYF
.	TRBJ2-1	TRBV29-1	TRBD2	TGCAGCGCAGGGACTAGCGGTGGGTGGAATGAGCAGTTCTTC	CSAGTSGGWNEQFF
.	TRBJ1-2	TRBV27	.	TGTGCCAGCAGTCCAGGGGTAGCTAACTATGGCTACACCTTC	CASSPGVANYGYTF
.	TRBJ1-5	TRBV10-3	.	TGTGCCATCAGCTATGGGGGGAATCAGCCCCAGCATTTT	CAISYGGNQPQHF
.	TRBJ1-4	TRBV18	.	TGTGCCAGCTCAAAGGGGGAAAGTGAAAAACTGTTTTTT	CASSKGESEKLFF
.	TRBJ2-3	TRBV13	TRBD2	TGTGCCAGCAGCTTAGCGGGACTAGCGGGAGATAGGGATACGCAGTATTTT	CASSLAGLAGDRDTQYF
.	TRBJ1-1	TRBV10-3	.	TGTGCCATCAGTGAGTCTGGGGCGGTCGGTGAAGCTTTCTTT	CAISESGAVGEAFF
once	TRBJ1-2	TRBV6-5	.	TGTGCCAGCAGTATAGGACAATACTATGGCTACACCTTC	CASSIGQYYGYTF
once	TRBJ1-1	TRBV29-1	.	TGCAGCGTTGCTATCGGGGGGAACACTGAAGCTTTCTTT	CSVAIGGNTEAFF
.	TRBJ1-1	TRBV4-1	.	TGCGCCAGCAGCCCGGGGGGGAGGGTCGGACGTTTTGGCACTGAAGCTTTCTTT	CASSPGGRVGRFGTEAFF
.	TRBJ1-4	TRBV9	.	TGTGCCAGCAGCGTGGGCAGGGGAGCGACTAATGAAAAACTGTTTTTT	CASSVGRGATNEKLFF